A single sample gave rise to the 20 T cell receptor beta chains below, sequenced in a study of PD-1 blockade in mismatch repair-deficient tumors (dated 2017 in TCRdb). Libraries were built with the immunoSEQ multiplex PCR assay. Held by TCRdb, this immuneACCESS table contains in-frame sequences only and omits some clones. Under half of the omission traces to an unresolved V gene where checked; the cause of the rest is unknown. The sample table shows approximately 40,000 clones, and more than 75% are seen once. About 20% of the sample is held by the ten biggest clonotypes. Sequenced here: peripheral blood, sampled 4 weeks after starting pembrolizumab. These TCRs come from an adult with mismatch repair-deficient cancer.

V usage is TRBV28 and J usage is TRBJ2-7; possibly TRBD1 or TRBD2 for D (5 bases each). The CDR3 has 13 residues. V lost 3 bases and J lost 6, with 12 bases in between. Germline loops: CDR1 MDHEN, CDR2 SYDVKM. The CDR3 DNA is TGTGCCAGCAGTTTCCCAGGGACCCCCGAGCAGTACTTC. It yields the protein CASSFPGTPEQYF.

The DNA for the CDR3 is TGTGCCAGCAGCTTGATAACGGACCTGCCTGGGGCCAACGTCCTGACTTTC. Protein product: CASSLITDLPGANVLTF. This rearrangement joins TRBV5-6 to TRBJ2-6, with D uncertain. The CDR3 is made up of 17 amino acids. The germline V and J ends were trimmed by 1 base and 2 bases, with 13 bases remaining between them. Looked up from germline, CDR1 is SGHDT and CDR2 is YYEEEE.

The rearrangement joins TRBV4-2 to TRBJ2-3; 10 nucleotides align to TRBD2. Germline trimming cut 1 base from V and 1 base from J; bases unmatched to any gene: 8. The CDR3 extends over 18 amino acids. Germline V CDR1 and CDR2: LGHNA, YNFKEQ. CDR3 in amino acids: CASSQAAAGGPRTDTQYF. CDR3 coding DNA: TGTGCCAGCAGCCAAGCAGCAGCGGGAGGGCCCCGCACAGATACGCAGTATTTT.

This clone was counted between two and nine times. J is TRBJ2-1 and V is TRBV5-6; 7 bases agree with TRBD2. CDR3 size: 16 residues. Looked up from germline, CDR1 is SGHDT and CDR2 is YYEEEE. The J segment lost 8 bases and the V segment lost 0 bases, leaving 11 bases of the junction unmatched. CDR3 sequence: CASSLGTSSRWDEQFF. The CDR3 DNA sequence: TGTGCCAGCAGCTTGGGGACTAGTAGTCGTTGGGATGAGCAGTTCTTC.

The genes are TRBV5-8 and TRBJ2-3, with 7 bases that match TRBD1. Losses at the gene ends were 4 bases for V and 2 bases for J; bases not matched to a gene: 4. The germline CDR1 and CDR2 sequences are SGHTS and YDEGEE. This CDR3 has 14 amino acids. The DNA of the CDR3 is TGTGCCAGCAGCCCTGGGACAGCCACAGATACGCAGTATTTT. Its translation: CASSPGTATDTQYF.

The rearrangement uses TRBV4-2 and TRBJ2-5, with a weak D call TRBD2 (6 bases). The germline CDR1 and CDR2 sequences are LGHNA and YNFKEQ. V gave up 4 bases and J gave up 5 bases, with 17 bases separating them. The CDR3 runs to 15 residues. CDR3 sequence: CASSPLHGAGETQYF. The CDR3 coding sequence is TGTGCCAGCAGCCCGTTGCACGGGGCGGGGGAGACCCAGTACTTC.

The chain has TRBV28 and TRBJ2-7; no clear D gene. The CDR3 is 12 amino acids. Trimming took off 3 bases at V and 6 bases at J, with 9 bases between the two ends. The germline CDR1 and CDR2 sequences are MDHEN and SYDVKM. The CDR3 sequence: CASSFPLLEQYF. The CDR3 nucleotides are TGTGCCAGCAGTTTCCCGCTACTCGAGCAGTACTTC.

This clone has a single count. The V gene is TRBV4-2, the J gene TRBJ2-1, with 8 bases matching TRBD2. In germline, CDR1 is LGHNA, CDR2 YNFKEQ. Losses at the gene ends were 6 bases for V and 4 bases for J; bases not matched to a gene: 14. The CDR3 runs to 17 residues. The CDR3 DNA is TGTGCCAGCAGTCTCACTGCGGGGGGAGATAGTTACAATGAGCAGTTCTTC. It yields the protein CASSLTAGGDSYNEQFF.

The chain couples TRBV15 to TRBJ2-5; D remains ambiguous. V was shortened by 0 bases and J by 5 bases, with 7 bases between the two germline ends. The CDR3 contains 13 residues. Germline V lookup: CDR1 LNHNV, CDR2 YYDKDF (reference sequence). CDR3 sequence: CATSRDQVETQYF. CDR3 nucleotide sequence: TGTGCCACCAGCAGAGATCAAGTCGAGACCCAGTACTTC. Filled out from reference TRBV15 and TRBJ2-5, the complete variable domain reads DAMVIQNPRYQVTQFGKPVTLSCSQTLNHNVMYWYQQKSSQAPKLLFHYYDKDFNNEADTPDNFQSRRPNTSFCFLDIRSPGLGDTAMYLCATSRDQVETQYFGPGTRLLVL.

The sample holds a few counts of this clone. The gene calls are TRBV30 and TRBJ2-7; 7 bases are shared with TRBD2. CDR1 GTSNPN and CDR2 SVGIG come from the germline V gene (reference sequence). V trimming: 0 bases; J trimming: 2 bases; junction bases outside the gene matches: 7. CDR3 size: 15 residues. The CDR3 DNA reads TGTGCCTGGAGTGTACTCCTGGCGGGAGCCTACGAGCAGTACTTC. Its protein is CAWSVLLAGAYEQYF.

Only one count was recorded for this clone. This chain links TRBV27 with TRBJ2-3; the D is unclear. Germline V gene lookup returns CDR1 MNHEY and CDR2 SMNVEV (reference sequence). The CDR3 is made up of 15 amino acids. The V end lost 2 bases, the J end lost 0 bases, and 9 bases lay between the germline ends. CDR3 amino acids: CASSLGVTSTDTQYF. The CDR3 region has the DNA TGTGCCAGCAGTTTAGGGGTTACTAGCACAGATACGCAGTATTTT.

The chain has TRBV27 and TRBJ2-1, with D perhaps matching TRBD1 (6 bases). The CDR3 contains 15 residues. V lost 3 bases and J lost 2, with 11 bases in between. The V gene's germline CDR1 is MNHEY and CDR2 SMNVEV (reference sequence). This chain's CDR3 is CASSLVTGPYNEQFF. For the CDR3, the DNA is TGTGCCAGCAGTTTGGTGACAGGACCCTACAATGAGCAGTTCTTC.

The chain combines TRBV7-8 with TRBJ2-7; 7 nucleotides line up with TRBD1. Germline CDR1 SGHVS, CDR2 FQNEAQ. The J segment lost 3 bases and the V segment lost 2 bases, leaving 10 bases of the junction unmatched. This CDR3 is 16 amino acids long. The CDR3 DNA follows: TGTGCCAGCAGCTTAAGGGCTCGACAGGGTAGCTACGAGCAGTACTTC. It specifies CASSLRARQGSYEQYF.

The chain carries TRBV18 and TRBJ1-2; no definite D call. In germline, CDR1 is KGHSH, CDR2 LQKENI. The CDR3 runs 14 residues. V gave up 3 bases and J gave up 7 bases, with 15 bases separating them. The CDR3 sequence is CASSPNPRVGGYTF. The CDR3 DNA sequence: TGTGCCAGCTCACCCAATCCAAGGGTCGGTGGCTACACCTTC.

The chain recombines TRBV6-5 with TRBJ2-7, with D possibly being TRBD1 or TRBD2 (6 bases each). Looked up from germline, CDR1 is MNHEY and CDR2 is SVGAGI. The ends were cut back, 10 bases at V and 0 bases at J, with 16 bases in the middle. The CDR3 extends over 14 amino acids. CDR3 DNA sequence: TGTGCCACCGGGGGCGGCAGGAGCTCCTACGAGCAGTACTTC. As protein: CATGGGRSSYEQYF.

The chain combines TRBV2 with TRBJ2-3; perhaps TRBD2 as D (5 bases). The CDR3 contains 13 residues. V was pared by 5 bases and J by 8 bases, with 14 bases between. Germline CDR1 reads SNHLY; CDR2 reads FYNNEI. The CDR3 DNA follows: TGTGCCAGCAGTCGACTAACGGGTGGTACGCAGTATTTT. As protein: CASSRLTGGTQYF.

The J gene is TRBJ2-3, the V gene TRBV12-5; weak D call: TRBD2 (6 bases). Trimming took off 1 base at V and 9 bases at J, with 8 bases between the two ends. Germline CDR1 is LGHNT and CDR2 is FRNRAP. The CDR3 loop spans 12 amino acids. CDR3 sequence reads: CASGLGLGTQYF. Written as DNA, the CDR3 is TGTGCTAGTGGTTTGGGACTAGGGACGCAGTATTTT.

The rearrangement uses TRBV15 and TRBJ1-1; D not resolved. The germline V gene has CDR1 LNHNV and CDR2 YYDKDF (reference sequence). Trimming cost V 0 bases and J 5 bases, with 19 bases left between them. The length of the CDR3 is 17 residues. The chain's CDR3 is CATSRDRSGPRETEAFF. CDR3 sequence (DNA): TGTGCCACCAGCAGAGATCGCTCAGGTCCCCGAGAAACTGAAGCTTTCTTT.

J is TRBJ2-5 and V is TRBV5-1; the D gene is possibly TRBD1 (5 bases). With 0 bases removed from V and 5 bases from J, the gap between germline ends came to 8 bases. This CDR3 contains 13 residues. In germline, CDR1 is SGHRS, CDR2 YFSETQ. The CDR3 reads CASSLGWGETQYF. The CDR3 region has the DNA TGCGCCAGCAGCTTGGGATGGGGCGAGACCCAGTACTTC.

This clone came up a few times. The J gene is TRBJ2-5, the V gene TRBV6-1; no definite D call. The CDR3 contains 14 residues. Trimming removed 0 bases from V and 7 bases from J, with 12 bases in between. CDR1 and CDR2 from the germline V gene are MNHNS and SASEGT. CDR3 sequence: CASSEAYAGGTQYF. The CDR3 DNA is TGTGCCAGCAGTGAAGCGTACGCCGGCGGGACCCAGTACTTC.